This T cell receptor (beta chain) is drawn from a study of T cell responses to AZD1222 COVID-19 vaccine. A remark on this clone: Its antigen is unknown.

Sequenced by immunoSEQ multiplex PCR; TCRdb stores in-frame clones only, minus some. This table has roughly 140,000 clones, approximately 89% appearing once. Study results and caveats: Reports indicate that nearly half of spike-specific TCRs are directed at unmutated variant regions. The breadth and depth of Spike-specific TCRs increased once two AZD1222 doses had been given. Most donors were white British and more were female, and clonal diversity was possibly underestimated. Vaccine-related CD4 TCRs covered spike, predominating at 160-218 and 743-854.

Trimming stripped 0 bases from V and 4 bases from J, with 10 bases between. The CDR3 extends over 14 amino acids. Germline V lookup: CDR1 SGHVS, CDR2 FQNEAQ. This sequence was found in an adult in good health. The specimen was peripheral blood, collected on day 0 of MenACWY control vaccination. The chain recombines TRBV7-8 with TRBJ2-7; tentative D call: TRBD2 (6 bases). For the CDR3, the DNA is TGTGCCAGCAGCTTAGCGCGGGGTTGGTACGAGCAGTACTTC. It translates to CASSLARGWYEQYF.